This TCR beta chain derives from a study of blood T cell repertoires in COVID-19. About the research overall: Collection of acute and convalescent COVID-19 samples took place in the United States, Italy and Spain. Sources were T cells, B-cell-depleted T cells, or PBMCs; the material itself was cDNA or gDNA.

Study processing details: The assay estimated nucleated cells by amplifying reference gene primers. This table comes from immunoSEQ multiplex PCR, and its TCRdb copy is limited to in-frame clones, with some not included. V and J calls and clone size are copied from that table; D and trimming were computed from the DNA. The sample includes more than 9,500 clones, about four fifths of them seen just once. This CDR3 is 14 amino acids long. Germline V gene sequence: CDR1 LGHNT, CDR2 FRNRAP. V shed 2 bases, J shed 3 bases, and the junction held 4 bases outside the gene matches. This TCR was recovered from a woman aged 60-70 years with acute or convalescent COVID-19. The chain joins TRBV12-5 to TRBJ2-7, with 7 positions matching TRBD1. The sequenced material came from peripheral blood. CDR3 nucleotide sequence: TGTGCTAGTGGTTTGTCAAACAGGGGCTACGAGCAGTACTTC. Amino acids: CASGLSNRGYEQYF.